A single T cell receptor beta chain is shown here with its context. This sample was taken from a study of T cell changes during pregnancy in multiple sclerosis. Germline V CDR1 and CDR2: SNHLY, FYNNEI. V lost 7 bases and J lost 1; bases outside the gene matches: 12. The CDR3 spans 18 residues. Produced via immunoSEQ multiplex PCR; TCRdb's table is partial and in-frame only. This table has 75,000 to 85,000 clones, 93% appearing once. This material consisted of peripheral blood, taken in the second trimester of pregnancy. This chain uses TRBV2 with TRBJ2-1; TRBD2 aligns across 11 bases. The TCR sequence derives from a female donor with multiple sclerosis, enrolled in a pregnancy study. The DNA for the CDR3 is TGTGCCAGCAACCGAGGGGACCTAGCGGGGGGTTCCTACAATGAGCAGTTCTTC. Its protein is CASNRGDLAGGSYNEQFF.